The 8 T cell receptor beta chains presented below share a single source sample, sequenced in a study of T-cell reconstitution after alpha-beta-depleted transplantation in children. As it was prepared, the TCRbeta library received unique molecular identifiers. TCRdb ran MiXCR on the PCR reads and lists one entry per CDR3 protein. The sample gives over 70,000 distinct CDR3 sequences, 10% to 15% of which show up once; 11% to 15% is in the top ten. The sequences come from PBMCs from the stem cell graft donor, collected from the stem cell graft. The receptors come from a human donor who donated a stem cell graft to a child with inherited bone marrow failure.

This clonotype was recorded at least ten times. Compared with germline, one end of the junction differs, possibly owing to a read error. The chain combines TRBV7-9 with TRBJ2-1; 10 bases are a match to TRBD2. This CDR3 has 15 amino acids. Germline V gives CDR1 SEHNR, CDR2 FQNEAQ (reference sequence). The CDR3 region has the DNA TGTGCCAGCAGTTTAGGGACTAGCGAGTACAATGAGCAGTTCTTC. This codes for CASSLGTSEYNEQFF.

This clonotype has at least ten counts. This chain connects TRBV7-9 to TRBJ1-4; no definite D call. The CDR3 is 14 amino acids. The V gene lost 0 bases and the J gene lost 8 bases, with 10 bases spanning the gap. Germline CDR1 SEHNR, CDR2 FQNEAQ (reference sequence). The CDR3 loop is CASSLASMEEKLFF. In nucleotides, the CDR3 is TGTGCCAGCAGCTTAGCGAGTATGGAAGAAAAACTGTTTTTT.

This clonotype was picked up many times. The chain has TRBV7-2 and TRBJ2-1; D gene ambiguous. Germline V gives CDR1 SGHTA, CDR2 FQGNSA. The CDR3 consists of 14 residues. Trimming removed 6 bases at V and 0 bases at J, with 9 bases between. The CDR3 loop is CASSSRSSYNEQFF. For the CDR3, the DNA is TGTGCCAGCAGTAGCCGGAGCTCCTACAATGAGCAGTTCTTC.

This clonotype appeared many times. This chain connects TRBV27 to TRBJ2-7; D is ambiguous. The germline CDR1 and CDR2 sequences are MNHEY and SMNVEV (reference sequence). V shed 8 bases and J shed 0 bases, with 11 bases lying between them. The CDR3 totals 13 residues. This chain's CDR3 is CASSPTLSYEQYF. CDR3 bases: TGTGCCAGCTCTCCCACCCTCTCCTACGAGCAGTACTTC.

This clonotype was seen only a few times. The chain uses TRBV5-5 and TRBJ2-2, with TRBD1 identical over 9 bases. Per the germline V gene, CDR1 is SGHKS and CDR2 is YYEKEE (reference sequence). This CDR3 spans 17 amino acids. V dropped 0 bases and J dropped 5; count of bases not matched to a gene: 8. CDR3 coding DNA: TGTGCCAGCAGCTTGGTGTGGGGGACAGGGTGGACCGGGGAGCTGTTTTTT. Translating it yields CASSLVWGTGWTGELFF.

This clonotype showed up many times. The chain joins TRBV2 to TRBJ2-3, with 9 nucleotides matching TRBD2. The CDR3 sequence is 15 residues long. CDR1 SNHLY and CDR2 FYNNEI come from the germline V gene. The ends lost 4 bases at V and 1 base at J; junction bases unmatched: 3. CDR3 protein: CASSGLAARTDTQYF. CDR3 coding DNA: TGTGCCAGCAGTGGACTAGCGGCACGCACAGATACGCAGTATTTT.

This chain joins TRBV11-1 and TRBJ2-7; TRBD2 agrees at 9 bases. This CDR3 is 17 amino acids long. CDR1 is SGHAT and CDR2 is FQDESV in the germline V gene (reference sequence). The junction had 11 bases not matched to a gene; V was cut back by 4 bases and J by 1 base. The CDR3 is CASSSMGPTSGSYEQYF. Here the CDR3 DNA reads TGTGCCAGCAGCTCCATGGGTCCGACTAGCGGATCCTACGAGCAGTACTTC.

This clonotype is deemed medium-sized. This chain links TRBV4-3 with TRBJ1-6; D remains unclear. Germline-derived CDR1 and CDR2 are LGHNA and YSLEER. This CDR3 region has 13 residues. Trimming removed 0 bases at V and 9 bases at J, with 6 bases between. This chain's CDR3 is CASSQDPGSPLHF. The CDR3 bases are TGCGCCAGCAGCCAAGATCCAGGTTCACCCCTCCACTTT.